This entry is about one T cell receptor beta chain. What it binds is unknown. The data originate from a study of vaccination effects on CD4 cells after COVID-19. V lost 5 bases, J lost 5 bases, and 19 bases lay in between. The CDR3 runs 15 residues. Germline V gene lookup returns CDR1 SGHTA and CDR2 FQGNSA. CD4+ T cells specific for antigen were expanded with viral peptide pools by the ViraFEST assay before sequencing. Culture proceeded for under twelve days, and CD4+ T cells were then isolated. By PCR, the person was confirmed to have had SARS-CoV-2 infection between March and December 2020. TCRdb keeps only in-frame clones here, not all; method: immunoSEQ multiplex PCR. The sample includes approximately 38,000 clones, roughly 73% of them seen just once.

The rearrangement uses TRBV7-2 and TRBJ2-7; D is perhaps TRBD1 (6 bases). The receptor's source is a human donor who had a prior SARS-CoV-2 infection. This material consisted of CD4+ T cells from PBMCs cultured with a peptide pool, taken before COVID-19 vaccination. DNA for the CDR3: TGTGCCAGCAGCGGAAACCAGGGGATTGGGAACGAGCAGTACTTC. This gives the protein CASSGNQGIGNEQYF.